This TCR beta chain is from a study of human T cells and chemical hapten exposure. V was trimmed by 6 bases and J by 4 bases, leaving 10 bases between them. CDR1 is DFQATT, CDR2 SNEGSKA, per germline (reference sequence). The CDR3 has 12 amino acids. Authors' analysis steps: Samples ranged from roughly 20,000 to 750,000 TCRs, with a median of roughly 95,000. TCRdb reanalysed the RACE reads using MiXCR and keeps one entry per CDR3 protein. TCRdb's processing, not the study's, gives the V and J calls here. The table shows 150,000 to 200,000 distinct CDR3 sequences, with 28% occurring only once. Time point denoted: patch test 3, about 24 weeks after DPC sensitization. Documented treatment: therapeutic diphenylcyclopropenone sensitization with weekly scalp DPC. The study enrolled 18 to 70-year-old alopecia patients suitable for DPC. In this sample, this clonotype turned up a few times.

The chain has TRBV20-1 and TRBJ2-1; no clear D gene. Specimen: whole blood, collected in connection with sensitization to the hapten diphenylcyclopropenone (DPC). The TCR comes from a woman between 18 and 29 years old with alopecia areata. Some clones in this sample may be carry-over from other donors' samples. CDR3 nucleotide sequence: TGCAGTGCCGGACGGCCGTACAATGAGCAGTTCTTC. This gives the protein CSAGRPYNEQFF.